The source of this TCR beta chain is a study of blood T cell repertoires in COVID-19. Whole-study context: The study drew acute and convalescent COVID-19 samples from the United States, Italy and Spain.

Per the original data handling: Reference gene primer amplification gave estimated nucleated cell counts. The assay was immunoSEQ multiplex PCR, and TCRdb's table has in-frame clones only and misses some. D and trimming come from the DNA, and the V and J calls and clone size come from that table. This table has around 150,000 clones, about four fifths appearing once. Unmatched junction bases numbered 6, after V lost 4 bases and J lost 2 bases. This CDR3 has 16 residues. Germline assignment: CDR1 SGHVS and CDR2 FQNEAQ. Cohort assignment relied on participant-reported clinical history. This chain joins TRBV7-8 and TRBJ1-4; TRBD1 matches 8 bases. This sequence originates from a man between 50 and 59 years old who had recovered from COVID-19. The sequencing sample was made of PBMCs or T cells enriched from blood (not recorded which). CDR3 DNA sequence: TGTGCCAGCAGCTCGGACAGGGTAGGGACTAATGAAAAACTGTTTTTT. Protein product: CASSSDRVGTNEKLFF.